This T cell receptor beta chain appears in the sequencing data of a study of shared clonotypes between healthy human individuals. Notes on this clone: Its matching antigen is unknown.

TCRdb's copy holds only in-frame clones and misses some; the assay was immunoSEQ multiplex PCR. The sample lists 2 million to 2.5 million clones; under 97% were seen once. Germline assignment: CDR1 SNHLY and CDR2 FYNNEI. The V end was cut by 0 bases, the J end by 6 bases, with 5 bases between. The CDR3 spans 12 residues. Study results and limitations: Naive subsets typically showed greater estimated richness than memory subsets. Clonotypes not shared had lower generation probabilities than those common to all four donors. With several donors compared, around 5.4% of naive CD4 clonotypes were shared. In this cohort, only blood was sampled, and tissue repertoires likely differ.

The J gene is TRBJ2-5, the V gene TRBV2; no definite D call. This TCR was sampled from a man aged 18 to 29 in good health. Sequencing used naive CD4+ T cells sorted from blood. Subset described: CD45RA+ positively selected. The CDR3 here is CASSEARKTQYF. CDR3 nucleotide sequence: TGTGCCAGCAGTGAAGCTCGAAAGACCCAGTACTTC.